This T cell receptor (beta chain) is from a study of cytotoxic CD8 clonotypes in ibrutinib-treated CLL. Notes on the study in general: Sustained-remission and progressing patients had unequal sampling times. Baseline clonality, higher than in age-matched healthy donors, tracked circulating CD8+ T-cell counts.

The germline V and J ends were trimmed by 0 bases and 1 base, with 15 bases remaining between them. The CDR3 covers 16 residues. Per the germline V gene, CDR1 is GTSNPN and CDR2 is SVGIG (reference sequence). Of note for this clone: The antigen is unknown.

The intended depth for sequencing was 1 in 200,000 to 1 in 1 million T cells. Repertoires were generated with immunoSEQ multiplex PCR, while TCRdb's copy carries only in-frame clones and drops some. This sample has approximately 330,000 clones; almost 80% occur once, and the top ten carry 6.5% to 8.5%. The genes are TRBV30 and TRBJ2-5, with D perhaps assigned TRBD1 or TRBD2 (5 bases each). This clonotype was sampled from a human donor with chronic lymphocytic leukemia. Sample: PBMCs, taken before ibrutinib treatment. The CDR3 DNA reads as TGTGCCTGGAGTGTAGGGGCTAGTGGGGGCCAAGAGACCCAGTACTTC. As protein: CAWSVGASGGQETQYF.